These T cell receptor beta chains were read from a single sample in a study of Ad26.COV2.S vaccination and SARS-CoV-2 variants. TCRdb's table, derived via immunoSEQ multiplex PCR, lists solely in-frame clones and lacks some. This sample has about 460,000 clones; roughly 87% occur once, and the top ten carry 1.5% to 2%. The source was peripheral blood, collected in a trial of Ad26.COV2.S vaccine versus placebo. These receptors originate from a person between 18 and 60 years old who received the Ad26.COV2.S COVID-19 vaccine or a placebo. Each CDR3 is given with its conserved first and last residue. A D gene is named only where the DNA matches it firmly. The size of a clone is reported for some rows only, either as once, few or many, or as a class for expanded clones.

V	J	D	size	CDR3	DNA
TRBV24-1	TRBJ1-2	TRBD1	.	CATSVPGGNGYTF	TGTGCCACCAGTGTACCAGGGGGGAATGGCTACACCTTC
TRBV6-5	TRBJ1-1	.	.	CASSYGLDTEAFF	TGTGCCAGCAGTTACGGTCTGGACACTGAAGCTTTCTTT
TRBV5-1	TRBJ2-5	.	.	CASSRIGQTQYF	TGCGCCAGCAGCCGTATCGGCCAGACCCAGTACTTC
TRBV4-2	TRBJ1-1	.	once	CASSRMDSLNTEAFF	TGTGCCAGCAGCCGCATGGACAGTCTGAACACTGAAGCTTTCTTT
TRBV27	TRBJ1-1	TRBD1	.	CASSFIGQGNTEAFF	TGTGCCAGCAGTTTTATCGGACAGGGGAACACTGAAGCTTTCTTT
TRBV7-2	TRBJ2-5	.	.	CASSDGVRFPGKETQYF	TGTGCCAGCAGCGACGGGGTCAGGTTCCCGGGAAAAGAGACCCAGTACTTC
TRBV4-1	TRBJ2-5	TRBD2	.	CASSQESPGTRTMQETQYF	TGCGCCAGCAGCCAAGAGTCCCCCGGGACTAGAACGATGCAAGAGACCCAGTACTTC
TRBV27	TRBJ1-3	.	.	CASSLRLTPGNTIYF	TGTGCCAGCAGTTTACGTCTCACCCCCGGAAACACCATATATTTT
TRBV28	TRBJ2-1	TRBD2	.	CASSPLAGGPVEQFF	TGTGCCAGCAGTCCTCTAGCGGGAGGGCCGGTAGAGCAGTTCTTC
TRBV30	TRBJ2-7	.	.	CAWSDAGISYEQYF	TGTGCCTGGAGTGACGCAGGGATCTCCTACGAGCAGTACTTC
TRBV15	TRBJ1-4	.	.	CATSRDPGATNEKLFF	TGTGCCACCAGCAGAGATCCGGGGGCAACTAATGAAAAACTGTTTTTT
TRBV7-3	TRBJ2-3	TRBD2	.	CASSQNSGVADTQYF	TGTGCCAGCAGCCAGAATAGCGGGGTGGCCGATACGCAGTATTTT
TRBV27	TRBJ2-3	.	.	CASSLVGLGTDTQYF	TGTGCCAGCAGTTTGGTCGGGCTAGGCACAGATACGCAGTATTTT
TRBV3-1/TRBV3-2	TRBJ2-3	.	.	CASSPWGRDSTDTQYF	TGTGCCAGCAGCCCGTGGGGGCGAGATTCAACAGATACGCAGTATTTT
TRBV10-3	TRBJ2-3	.	.	CAISERVSDTQYF	TGTGCCATCAGTGAGCGAGTTTCGGATACGCAGTATTTT
TRBV18	TRBJ2-5	TRBD2	.	CASSLGTSGGKETQYF	TGTGCCAGCTCACTCGGGACTAGCGGGGGCAAAGAGACCCAGTACTTC
TRBV5-1	TRBJ1-4	.	.	CASSPVGREAEKLFF	TGCGCCAGCAGCCCCGTGGGTAGGGAAGCTGAAAAACTGTTTTTT
TRBV4-1	TRBJ1-1	.	.	CASSQVVVTPAFF	TGCGCCAGCAGCCAAGTAGTCGTCACCCCGGCTTTCTTT
TRBV6-1	TRBJ2-2	.	.	CASSFLGRDTGELFF	TGTGCCAGCAGTTTTCTAGGACGGGACACCGGGGAGCTGTTTTTT
TRBV28	TRBJ2-2	.	.	CASSKRQITGELFF	TGTGCCAGCAGTAAAAGACAGATCACCGGGGAGCTGTTTTTT
TRBV5-5	TRBJ2-1	.	.	CASSLPRTLSYNEQFF	TGTGCCAGCAGCCTACCTAGGACCCTCTCCTACAATGAGCAGTTCTTC
TRBV19	TRBJ2-7	.	.	CASSMPGNLYEQYF	TGTGCCAGTAGTATGCCGGGGAACCTCTACGAGCAGTACTTC
TRBV4-3	TRBJ2-1	TRBD2	.	CASSHKRGAPNNEQFF	TGCGCCAGCAGCCACAAGCGGGGGGCCCCAAACAATGAGCAGTTCTTC
TRBV7-3	TRBJ1-1	TRBD1	few	CASSLTGANTEAFF	TGTGCCAGCAGCTTGACAGGGGCGAACACTGAAGCTTTCTTT
TRBV7-2	TRBJ2-7	TRBD2	.	CASSSEREYIYEQYF	TGTGCCAGCAGCTCCGAGCGGGAGTACATCTACGAGCAGTACTTC
TRBV11-2	TRBJ2-7	.	.	CASSLIVHVGSEYEQYF	TGTGCCAGCAGCTTAATTGTCCATGTCGGGAGTGAATACGAGCAGTACTTC
TRBV5-4	TRBJ2-1	TRBD2	.	CASSFSGEYNEQFF	TGTGCCAGCAGCTTTAGCGGGGAGTACAATGAGCAGTTCTTC
TRBV9	TRBJ2-4	TRBD2	.	CASSPRGSGGIQYF	TGTGCCAGCAGCCCCCGAGGGTCGGGGGGCATTCAGTACTTC
TRBV3-1/TRBV3-2	TRBJ2-4	TRBD2	.	CASSQVAGGLSIQYF	TGTGCCAGCAGCCAAGTAGCGGGAGGTTTGAGCATTCAGTACTTC
TRBV28	TRBJ2-2	.	.	CASNPRGGELFF	TGTGCCAGCAATCCCAGGGGCGGGGAGCTGTTTTTT
TRBV14	TRBJ2-7	.	.	CASSLMPIGLTYEQYF	TGTGCCAGCAGCCTAATGCCTATCGGGCTAACCTACGAGCAGTACTTC
TRBV5-1	TRBJ2-5	.	.	CASSLVFPAGGGPETQYF	TGCGCCAGCAGCTTGGTTTTTCCGGCAGGAGGGGGGCCAGAGACCCAGTACTTC
TRBV10-3	TRBJ2-7	.	many	CAVKSSALAFEQYF	TGTGCCGTAAAATCCTCCGCTCTGGCGTTTGAGCAGTACTTC
TRBV7-9	TRBJ2-7	TRBD1	.	CASGRTGDYEQYF	TGTGCCAGCGGCCGGACAGGGGACTACGAGCAGTACTTC
TRBV6-5	TRBJ1-2	.	.	CASSPRVNYGYTF	TGTGCCAGCAGCCCACGGGTCAACTATGGCTACACCTTC